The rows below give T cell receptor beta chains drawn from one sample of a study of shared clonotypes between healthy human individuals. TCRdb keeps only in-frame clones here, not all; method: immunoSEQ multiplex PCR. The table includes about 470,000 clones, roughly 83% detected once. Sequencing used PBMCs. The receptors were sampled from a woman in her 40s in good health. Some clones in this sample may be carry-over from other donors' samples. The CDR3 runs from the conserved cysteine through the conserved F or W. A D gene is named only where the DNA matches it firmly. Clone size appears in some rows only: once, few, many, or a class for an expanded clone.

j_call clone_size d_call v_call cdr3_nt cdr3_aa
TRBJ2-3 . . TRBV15 TGTGCCACCAGCAGACGGACAGACTACACAGATACGCAGTATTTT CATSRRTDYTDTQYF
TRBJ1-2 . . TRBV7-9 TGTGCCAGCAGCTTAGACAGCGGCTATGGCTACACCTTC CASSLDSGYGYTF
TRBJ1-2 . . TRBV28 TGTGCCAGCCTCACAACCGCGGACATGGGCTATGGCTACACCTTC CASLTTADMGYGYTF
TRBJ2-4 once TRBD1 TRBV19 TGTGCCAGTAGTCTAAGACAGGGGAACATTCAGTACTTC CASSLRQGNIQYF
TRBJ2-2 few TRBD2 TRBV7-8 TGTGCCAGCAGCTTATTCGTAACCGGGACTAGCGGGAGGCTCACCGGGGAGCTGTTTTTT CASSLFVTGTSGRLTGELFF
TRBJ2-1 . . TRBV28 TGTGCCAGTATCGTCGACAGGGAGGTTTTTAATGAGCAGTTCTTC CASIVDREVFNEQFF
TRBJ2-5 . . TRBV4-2 TGTGCCAGCAGCCAAGATCCTAGTTCGAATGCTGGGGCTAGCCAAGAGACCCAGTACTTC CASSQDPSSNAGASQETQYF
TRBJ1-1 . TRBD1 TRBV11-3 TGTGCCAGCAGCCCAGGGGGAGGTGAAGCTTTCTTT CASSPGGGEAFF
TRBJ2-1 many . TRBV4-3 TGCGCCAGCAGCCAAGATATCGGTAAACTTCCCAAACTCAATGAGCAGTTCTTC CASSQDIGKLPKLNEQFF
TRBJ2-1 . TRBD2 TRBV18 TGTGCCAGCTCATCTAGCGGGAGCGACAATGAGCAGTTCTTC CASSSSGSDNEQFF
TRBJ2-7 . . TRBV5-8 TGTGCCAGCAGCTTTCCCGCCGCGCCCGAGCAGTACTTC CASSFPAAPEQYF
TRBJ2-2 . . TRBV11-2 TGTGCCAGCAGCCCCGCGAGGGGGAACACCGGGGAGCTGTTTTTT CASSPARGNTGELFF
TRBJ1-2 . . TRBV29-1 TGCAGCGTTGAAGTCCCCTCAGGGAGAGGCGATGGCTACACCTTC CSVEVPSGRGDGYTF
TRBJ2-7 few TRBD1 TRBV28 TGTGCCAGCACCGACAGGGATAGCGAGCAGTACTTC CASTDRDSEQYF
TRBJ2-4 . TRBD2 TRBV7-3 TGTGCCAGCAGCCCCGCGGGGGGGAAAAACATTCAGTACTTC CASSPAGGKNIQYF
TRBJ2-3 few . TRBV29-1 TGCAGCGTTCCGCTAGGGGTCACAGATACGCAGTATTTT CSVPLGVTDTQYF
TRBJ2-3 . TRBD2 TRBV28 TGTGCCAGCAGTTCCCTCCGGGCGGGAGGGGCAGATACGCAGTATTTT CASSSLRAGGADTQYF
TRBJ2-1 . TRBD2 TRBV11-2 TGTGCCAGCAGCCGGACTAGGGCTAGCGCGAGGCCCTACAATGAGCAGTTCTTC CASSRTRASARPYNEQFF
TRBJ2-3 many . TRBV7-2 TGTGCCAGCAGCTCCCCTAACACAGATACGCAGTATTTT CASSSPNTDTQYF
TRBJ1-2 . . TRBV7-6 TGTGCCAGCAGCCCAACGAGGGGGGTCGGCTATGGCTACACCTTC CASSPTRGVGYGYTF
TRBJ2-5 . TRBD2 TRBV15 TGTGCCACCAGCAGATACCTAGAGCGGGAACTGGGGGAGACCCAGTACTTC CATSRYLERELGETQYF
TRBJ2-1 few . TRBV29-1 TGCAGCGTTCAGGACAGAGAATACAATGAGCAGTTCTTC CSVQDREYNEQFF
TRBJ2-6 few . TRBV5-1 TGCGCCAGCAGCTTCAAGGGCTCTGGGGCCAACGTCCTGACTTTC CASSFKGSGANVLTF
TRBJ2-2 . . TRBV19 TGTGCCAGTAGTATCAGCCAGGCGAACACCGGGGAGCTGTTTTTT CASSISQANTGELFF
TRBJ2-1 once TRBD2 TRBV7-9 TGTGCCAGCAGCTCACCGGGACTAGCGGCTCGGCCCAATGAGCAGTTCTTC CASSSPGLAARPNEQFF
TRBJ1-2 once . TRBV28 TGTGCCAGCAGTACAGGGCCACAGGTCCATGGCTACACCTTC CASSTGPQVHGYTF
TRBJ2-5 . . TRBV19 TGTGCCAGTAGTATTACCCTATCTGGGAGAGTTCAAGAGACCCAGTACTTC CASSITLSGRVQETQYF
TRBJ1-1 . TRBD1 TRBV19 TGTGCTAGTAAGGGGGCAGGGAACACTGAAGCTTTCTTT CASKGAGNTEAFF
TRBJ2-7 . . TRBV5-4 TGTGCCAGCAGCTTGGCCTCTGGGGGCTACGAGCAGTACTTC CASSLASGGYEQYF
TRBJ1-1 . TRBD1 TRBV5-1 TGCGCCAGCAGCTTCTCGGCAGGGGGCGAAGCTTTCTTT CASSFSAGGEAFF
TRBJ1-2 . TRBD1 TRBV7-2 TGTGCCAGCAGCTCCGGGACAGGACTGGGGTATGGCTACACCTTC CASSSGTGLGYGYTF
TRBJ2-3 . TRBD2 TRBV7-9 TGTGCCAGCAGCTCACGTTATAGCGGGAGGATTCCAGATACGCAGTATTTT CASSSRYSGRIPDTQYF
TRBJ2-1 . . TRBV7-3 TGTGCCAGCAGCCCGTACGGGGACAATGAGCAGTTCTTC CASSPYGDNEQFF
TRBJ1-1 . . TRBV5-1 TGCGCCAGCAGCTTCCAAAGAAACACTGAAGCTTTCTTT CASSFQRNTEAFF
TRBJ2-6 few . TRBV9 TGTGCCAGCAGCGTTTTAGGAATCGAGGGTCACTCTGGGGCCAACGTCCTGACTTTC CASSVLGIEGHSGANVLTF
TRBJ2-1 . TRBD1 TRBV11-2 TGTGCCAGCAGCTCACCCGGGACAGGGGTCAATGAGCAGTTCTTC CASSSPGTGVNEQFF
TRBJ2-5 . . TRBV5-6 TGTGCCAGCAGCTTGGCCCGACCCCTGTACCAAGAGACCCAGTACTTC CASSLARPLYQETQYF
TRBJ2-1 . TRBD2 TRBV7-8 TGTGCCAGCAGCCTAGTCGGGGGGACCTACAATGAGCAGTTCTTC CASSLVGGTYNEQFF
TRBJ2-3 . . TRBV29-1 TGCAGCGTTGTTGACAGGAGGGCAAGCACAGATACGCAGTATTTT CSVVDRRASTDTQYF
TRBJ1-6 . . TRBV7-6 TGTGCCAGCAGCCCCCGGGGAAATAATTCACCCCTCCACTTT CASSPRGNNSPLHF
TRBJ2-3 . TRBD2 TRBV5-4 TGTGCCAGCAGCTTCCAGATAGGGGAGGGAGATACGCAGTATTTT CASSFQIGEGDTQYF